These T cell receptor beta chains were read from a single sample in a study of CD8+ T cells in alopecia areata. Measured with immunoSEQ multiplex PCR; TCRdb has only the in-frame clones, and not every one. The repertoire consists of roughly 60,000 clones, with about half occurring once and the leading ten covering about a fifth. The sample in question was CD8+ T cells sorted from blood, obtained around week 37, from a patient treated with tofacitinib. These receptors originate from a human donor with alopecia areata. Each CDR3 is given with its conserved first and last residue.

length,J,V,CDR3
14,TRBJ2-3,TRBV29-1,CSVADRPGTDTQYF
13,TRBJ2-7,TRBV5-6,CASSPGGTYEQYF
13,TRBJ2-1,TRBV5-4,CASSVGQDDEQFF
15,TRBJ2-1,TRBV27,CASSLYGSPWNEQFF
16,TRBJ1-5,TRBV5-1,CASSGYGVYSNQPQHF
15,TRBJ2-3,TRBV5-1,CASSPTRPGTDTQYF
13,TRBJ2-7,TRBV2,CASTRSNSYEQYF
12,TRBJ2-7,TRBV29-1,CSVGGISYEQYF
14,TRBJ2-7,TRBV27,CASQLAGGSDEQYF
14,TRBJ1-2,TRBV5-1,CASSSLGGDYGYTF
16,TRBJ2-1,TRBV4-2,CASSVVGSSSYNEQFF
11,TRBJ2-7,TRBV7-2,CASSLGQEQYF
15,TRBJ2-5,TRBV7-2,CASSHIRDSGETQYF
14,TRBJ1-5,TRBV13,CASSLTGGDQPQHF
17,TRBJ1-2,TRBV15,CATSARGAGARLYGYTF
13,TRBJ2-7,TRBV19,CATAASDEREQYF